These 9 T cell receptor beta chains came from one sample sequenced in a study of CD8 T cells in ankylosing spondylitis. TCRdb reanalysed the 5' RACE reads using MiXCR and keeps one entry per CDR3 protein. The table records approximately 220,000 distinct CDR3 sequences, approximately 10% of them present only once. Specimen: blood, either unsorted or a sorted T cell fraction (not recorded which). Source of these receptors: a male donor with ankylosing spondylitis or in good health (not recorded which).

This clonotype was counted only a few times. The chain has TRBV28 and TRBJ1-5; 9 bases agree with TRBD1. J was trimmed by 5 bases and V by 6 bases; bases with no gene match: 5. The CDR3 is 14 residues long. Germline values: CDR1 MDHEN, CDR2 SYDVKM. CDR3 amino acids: CASRGQGGDQPQHF. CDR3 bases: TGTGCCAGCAGGGGACAGGGCGGAGATCAGCCCCAGCATTTT.

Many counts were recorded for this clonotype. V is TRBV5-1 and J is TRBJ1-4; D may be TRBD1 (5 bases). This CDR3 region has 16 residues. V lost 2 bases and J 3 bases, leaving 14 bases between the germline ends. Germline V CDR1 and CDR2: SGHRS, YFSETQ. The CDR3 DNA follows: TGCGCCAGCAGCTTCGCCGGGGGGGACTCTAATGAAAAACTGTTTTTT. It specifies CASSFAGGDSNEKLFF.

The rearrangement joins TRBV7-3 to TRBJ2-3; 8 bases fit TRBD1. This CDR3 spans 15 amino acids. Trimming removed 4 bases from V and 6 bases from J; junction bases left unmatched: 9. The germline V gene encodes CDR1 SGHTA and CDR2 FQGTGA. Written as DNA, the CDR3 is TGTGCCAGCAGCTCCGGCGGACAGGGAATGGATACGCAGTATTTT. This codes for CASSSGGQGMDTQYF.

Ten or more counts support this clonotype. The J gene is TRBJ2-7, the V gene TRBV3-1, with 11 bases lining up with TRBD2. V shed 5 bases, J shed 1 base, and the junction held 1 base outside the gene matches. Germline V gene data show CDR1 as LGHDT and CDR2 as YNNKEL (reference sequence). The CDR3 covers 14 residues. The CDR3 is CASSSSGGSYEQYF. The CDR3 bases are TGTGCCAGCAGCTCTAGCGGGGGGTCCTACGAGCAGTACTTC.

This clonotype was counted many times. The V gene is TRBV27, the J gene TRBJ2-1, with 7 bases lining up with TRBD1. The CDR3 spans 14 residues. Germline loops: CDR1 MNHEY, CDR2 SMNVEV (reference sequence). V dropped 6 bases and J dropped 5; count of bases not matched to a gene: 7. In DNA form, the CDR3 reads TGTGCCAGCAGCCAGGACAGGAATAACAATGAGCAGTTCTTC. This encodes CASSQDRNNNEQFF.

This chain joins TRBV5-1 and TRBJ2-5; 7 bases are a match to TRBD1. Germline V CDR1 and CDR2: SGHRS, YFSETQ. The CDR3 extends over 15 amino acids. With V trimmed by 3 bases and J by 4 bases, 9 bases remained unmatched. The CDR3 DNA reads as TGCGCCAGCAGCTCCACAGGGGAACGGGGAGAGACCCAGTACTTC. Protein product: CASSSTGERGETQYF. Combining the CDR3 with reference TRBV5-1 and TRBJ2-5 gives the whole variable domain KAGVTQTPRYLIKTRGQQVTLSCSPISGHRSVSWYQQTPGQGLQFLFEYFSETQRNKGNFPGRFSGRQFSNSRSEMNVSTLELGDSALYLCASSSTGERGETQYFGPGTRLLVL.

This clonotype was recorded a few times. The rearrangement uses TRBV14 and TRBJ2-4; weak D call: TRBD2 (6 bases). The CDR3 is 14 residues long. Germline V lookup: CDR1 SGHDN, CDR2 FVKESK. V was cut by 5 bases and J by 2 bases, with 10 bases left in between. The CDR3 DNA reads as TGTGCCAGCAGCGTCAGGGACTCCAAAAACATTCAGTACTTC. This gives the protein CASSVRDSKNIQYF. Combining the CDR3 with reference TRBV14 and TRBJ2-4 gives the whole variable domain EAGVTQFPSHSVIEKGQTVTLRCDPISGHDNLYWYRRVMGKEIKFLLHFVKESKQDESGMPNNRFLAERTGGTYSTLKVQPAELEDSGVYFCASSVRDSKNIQYFGAGTRLSVL.

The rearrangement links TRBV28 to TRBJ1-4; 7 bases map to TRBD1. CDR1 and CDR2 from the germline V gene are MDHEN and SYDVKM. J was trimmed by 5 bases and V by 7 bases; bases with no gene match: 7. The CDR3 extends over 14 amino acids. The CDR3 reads CASTQGQHNEKLFF. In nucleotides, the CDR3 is TGTGCCAGCACCCAGGGACAGCACAATGAAAAACTGTTTTTT.

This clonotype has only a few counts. The CDR3 DNA is TGTGCCAGCAACCCGGGACTAGCTTGGCATGAGCAGTTCTTC. Encoded protein: CASNPGLAWHEQFF. The J gene is TRBJ2-1, the V gene TRBV12-3 or TRBV12-4, with 9 bases fitting TRBD2. CDR3 length: 14 amino acids. V lost 7 bases to trimming and J lost 8 bases; unmatched junction nucleotides: 9.